This T cell receptor beta chain was recovered during a study of early T cells in non-severe SARS-CoV-2 infection. Study-level points and caveats: Using VDJdb, the matching emphasized anti-spike CD8 responses while missing private and CD4 specificities.

This clonotype was counted at least ten times. Its antigen is as yet unknown. Germline lookup yields CDR1 KGHDR and CDR2 SFDVKD. The CDR3 runs 15 residues. V trimming: 7 bases; J trimming: 2 bases; junction bases outside the gene matches: 7. Unique molecular identifiers were attached to individual cDNA molecules. From the 5' RACE reads, TCRdb called clonotypes with MiXCR, one entry per CDR3 protein. The profile shows roughly 75,000 distinct CDR3 sequences, about 9.6% of them singletons. Sequences were obtained from whole blood. This clonotype was obtained from an adult who was a healthcare worker with PCR-confirmed SARS-CoV-2 infection or an uninfected control (not recorded which). The J gene is TRBJ2-1, the V gene TRBV24-1; TRBD2 aligns across 7 bases. The CDR3 loop is CATSSREVPYNEQFF. CDR3 coding DNA: TGTGCCACCAGCTCCCGGGAGGTCCCCTACAATGAGCAGTTCTTC.